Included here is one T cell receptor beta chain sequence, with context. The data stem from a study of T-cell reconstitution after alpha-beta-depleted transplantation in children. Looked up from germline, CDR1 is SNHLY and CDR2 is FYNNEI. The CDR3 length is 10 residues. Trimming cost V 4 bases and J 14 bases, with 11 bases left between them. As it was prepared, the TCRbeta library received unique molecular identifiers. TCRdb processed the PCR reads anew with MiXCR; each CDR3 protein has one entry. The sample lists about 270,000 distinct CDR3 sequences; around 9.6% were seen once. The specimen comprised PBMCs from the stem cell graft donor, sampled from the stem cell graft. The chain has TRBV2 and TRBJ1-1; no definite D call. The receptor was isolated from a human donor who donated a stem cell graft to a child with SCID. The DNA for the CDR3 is TGTGCCAGCAGTGCCTGGGCACCATTCTTT. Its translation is CASSAWAPFF.